The T cell receptor beta chain under discussion was sequenced for a study of OX40 agonist ivuxolimab in advanced cancers. Study information: The drug used for patients, ivuxolimab, was an agonistic anti-OX40 (CD134) antibody. Every patient in dose escalation had hepatocellular carcinoma, melanoma, renal cell or head and neck cancer.

Only in-frame clones appear in the TCRdb table, and some are missing; sequencing was by immunoSEQ multiplex PCR. This table holds tens of thousands of clones, 80% to 90% found once. Germline-derived CDR1 and CDR2 are MDHEN and SYDVKM. The germline V and J ends were trimmed by 4 bases and 3 bases, with 10 bases remaining between them. The CDR3 length is 14 residues. The J gene is TRBJ1-5, the V gene TRBV28; D is unresolved. The origin of this receptor is an adult with an advanced solid tumor such as melanoma, head and neck, liver or kidney cancer. The source material was CD4+ or CD8+ T cells sorted from blood, sampled in a trial of the OX40 agonist ivuxolimab. The CDR3 region has the DNA TGTGCCAGCAGTTGGACGGCGGACAATCAGCCCCAGCATTTT. It is translated as CASSWTADNQPQHF.